The clone carrying this TCR beta chain was detected only a few times. Its target is not known. Germline loops: CDR1 MNHEY, CDR2 SMNVEV (reference sequence). Trimming shortened V by 6 bases and J by 6 bases, and 12 bases separated the two germline ends. The CDR3 loop spans 13 amino acids. The source of the sample is a study of CD8 T cells in ankylosing spondylitis. Study results and caveats: A motif in TCR beta, a set of eight highly homologous variants, appeared characteristic of ankylosing spondylitis blood. Some motif variants were previously reported in reactive arthritis synovial fluid and blood. Reportedly, matched ankylosing spondylitis synovial fluid was significantly enriched for disease-linked clones.

Quantitative barcoded 5'-RACE was used to prepare TCR beta libraries. TCRdb itself ran the 5' RACE reads through MiXCR, one entry per CDR3 protein. The table lists about 130,000 distinct CDR3 sequences, roughly 17% of them singletons. This sequence was found in a male donor with ankylosing spondylitis. The sequenced sample consisted of blood, either unsorted or a sorted T cell fraction (not recorded which). This sequence joins TRBV27 and TRBJ2-1, with a possible D match to TRBD2 (7 bases). The CDR3: CASRRGALNEQFF. CDR3 bases: TGTGCCAGCAGACGGGGGGCGCTCAATGAGCAGTTCTTC.